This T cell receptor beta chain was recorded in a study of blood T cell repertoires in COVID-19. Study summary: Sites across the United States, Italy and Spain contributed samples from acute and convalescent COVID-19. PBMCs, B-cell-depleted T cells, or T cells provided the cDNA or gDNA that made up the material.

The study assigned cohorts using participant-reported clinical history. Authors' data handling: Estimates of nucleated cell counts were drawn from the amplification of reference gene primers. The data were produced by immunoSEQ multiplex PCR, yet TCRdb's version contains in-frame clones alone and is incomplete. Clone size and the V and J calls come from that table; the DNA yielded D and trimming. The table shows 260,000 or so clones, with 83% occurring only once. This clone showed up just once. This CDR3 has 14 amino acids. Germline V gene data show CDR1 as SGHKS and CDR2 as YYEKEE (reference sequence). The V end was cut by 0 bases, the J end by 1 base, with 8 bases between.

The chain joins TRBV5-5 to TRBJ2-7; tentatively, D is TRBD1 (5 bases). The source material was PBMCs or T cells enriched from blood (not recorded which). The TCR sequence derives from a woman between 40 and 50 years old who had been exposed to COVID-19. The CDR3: CASSLVGESYEQYF. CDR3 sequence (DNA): TGTGCCAGCAGCTTGGTAGGGGAATCCTACGAGCAGTACTTC.